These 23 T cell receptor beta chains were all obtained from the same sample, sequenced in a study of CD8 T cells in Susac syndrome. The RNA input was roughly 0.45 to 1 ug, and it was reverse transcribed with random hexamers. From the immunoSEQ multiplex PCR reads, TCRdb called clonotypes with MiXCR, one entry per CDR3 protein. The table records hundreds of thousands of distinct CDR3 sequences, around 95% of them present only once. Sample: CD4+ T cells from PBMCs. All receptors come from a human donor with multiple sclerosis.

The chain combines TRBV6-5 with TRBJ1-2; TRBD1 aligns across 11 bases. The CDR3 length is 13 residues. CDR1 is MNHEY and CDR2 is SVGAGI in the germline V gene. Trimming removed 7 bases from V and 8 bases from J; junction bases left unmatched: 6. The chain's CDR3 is CASKRTGGPGYTF. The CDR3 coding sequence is TGTGCCAGCAAACGGACAGGGGGCCCAGGCTACACCTTC.

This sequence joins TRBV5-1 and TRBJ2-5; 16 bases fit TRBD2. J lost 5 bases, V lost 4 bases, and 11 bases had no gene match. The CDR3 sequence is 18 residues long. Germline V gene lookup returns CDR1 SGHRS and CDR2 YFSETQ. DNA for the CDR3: TGCGCCAGCAGCGGCTCCGGGACTAGCGGGGGGGCGTGGGAGACCCAGTACTTC. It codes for CASSGSGTSGGAWETQYF.

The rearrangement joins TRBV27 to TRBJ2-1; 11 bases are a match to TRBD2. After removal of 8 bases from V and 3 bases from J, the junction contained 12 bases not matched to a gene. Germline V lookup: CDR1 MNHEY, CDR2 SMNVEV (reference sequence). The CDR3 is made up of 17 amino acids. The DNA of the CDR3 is TGTGCCAGCCGAAGTTTAGCACTAGCGGGGGTCTACAATGAGCAGTTCTTC. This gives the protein CASRSLALAGVYNEQFF.

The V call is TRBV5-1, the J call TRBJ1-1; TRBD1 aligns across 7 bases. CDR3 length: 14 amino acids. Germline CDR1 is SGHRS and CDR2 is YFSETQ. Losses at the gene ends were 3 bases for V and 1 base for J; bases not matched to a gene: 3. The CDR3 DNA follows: TGCGCCAGCAGCTCGACAGGGACGAACACTGAAGCTTTCTTT. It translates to CASSSTGTNTEAFF.

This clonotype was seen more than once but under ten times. The CDR3 sequence is CASSSDAGYTF. CDR3 DNA sequence: TGTGCCAGCTCATCCGACGCGGGCTACACCTTC. The chain uses TRBV18 and TRBJ1-2, with unresolved D. The CDR3 extends over 11 amino acids. V was shortened by 5 bases and J by 8 bases, with 9 bases between the two germline ends. Germline V gives CDR1 KGHSH, CDR2 LQKENI.

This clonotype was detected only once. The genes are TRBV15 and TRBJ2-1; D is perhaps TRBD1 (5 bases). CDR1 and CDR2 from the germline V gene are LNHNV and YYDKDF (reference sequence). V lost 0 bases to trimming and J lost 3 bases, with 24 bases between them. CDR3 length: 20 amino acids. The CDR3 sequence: CATSRDLAKVFSTVYNEQFF. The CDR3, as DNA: TGTGCCACCAGCAGAGATCTCGCCAAAGTCTTTTCGACAGTCTACAATGAGCAGTTCTTC.

The CDR3 loop is CASRDDSNEQFF. CDR3 sequence (DNA): TGTGCCAGCAGGGACGACAGCAATGAGCAGTTCTTC. The V call is TRBV2, the J call TRBJ2-1; perhaps TRBD1 as D (5 bases). This CDR3 has 12 amino acids. V was shortened by 6 bases and J by 6 bases, with 9 bases between the two germline ends. CDR1 is SNHLY and CDR2 is FYNNEI in the germline V gene. Filled out from reference TRBV2 and TRBJ2-1, the complete variable domain reads EPEVTQTPSHQVTQMGQEVILRCVPISNHLYFYWYRQILGQKVEFLVSFYNNEISEKSEIFDDQFSVERPDGSNFTLKIRSTKLEDSAMYFCASRDDSNEQFFGPGTRLTVL.

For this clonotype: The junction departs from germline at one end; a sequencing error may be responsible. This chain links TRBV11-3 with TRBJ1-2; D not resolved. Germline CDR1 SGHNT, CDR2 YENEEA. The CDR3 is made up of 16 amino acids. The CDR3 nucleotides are TGTGCCAGCAGCTTAGTTTCGGTTTTCGGTGAGGTCGGCTGCACCTTC. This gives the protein CASSLVSVFGEVGCTF.

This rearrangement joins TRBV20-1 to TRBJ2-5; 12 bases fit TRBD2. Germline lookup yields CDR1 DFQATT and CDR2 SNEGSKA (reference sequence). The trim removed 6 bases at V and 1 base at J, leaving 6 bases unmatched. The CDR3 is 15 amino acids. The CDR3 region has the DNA TGCAGTGCCTCGCTAGCGGGAGGGATCCAAGAGACCCAGTACTTC. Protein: CSASLAGGIQETQYF.

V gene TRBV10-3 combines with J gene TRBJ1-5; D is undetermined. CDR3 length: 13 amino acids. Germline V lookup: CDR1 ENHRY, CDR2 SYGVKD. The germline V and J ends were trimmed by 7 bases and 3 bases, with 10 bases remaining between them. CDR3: CAINQDPNQPQHF. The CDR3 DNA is TGTGCCATCAACCAGGACCCCAATCAGCCCCAGCATTTT.

The CDR3 nucleotides read TGTGCCAGCAGCCGGGCCATCCTAATGAACACTGAAGCTTTCTTT. It is translated as CASSRAILMNTEAFF. The chain links TRBV12-3 or TRBV12-4 to TRBJ1-1; D ambiguous. The CDR3 totals 15 residues. V was shortened by 6 bases and J by 0 bases, with 14 bases between the two germline ends.

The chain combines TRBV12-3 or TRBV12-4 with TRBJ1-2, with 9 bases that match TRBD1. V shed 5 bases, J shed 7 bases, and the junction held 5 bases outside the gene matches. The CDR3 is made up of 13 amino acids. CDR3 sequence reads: CASSTGGAGGYTF. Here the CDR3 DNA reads TGTGCCAGCAGTACAGGGGGCGCGGGTGGCTACACCTTC.

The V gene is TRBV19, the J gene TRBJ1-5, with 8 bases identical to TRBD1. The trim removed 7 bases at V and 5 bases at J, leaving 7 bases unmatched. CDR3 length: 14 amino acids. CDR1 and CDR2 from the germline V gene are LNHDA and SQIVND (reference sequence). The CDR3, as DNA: TGTGCCAGTACCCTCGGACAGGGCCATCAGCCCCAGCATTTT. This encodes CASTLGQGHQPQHF.

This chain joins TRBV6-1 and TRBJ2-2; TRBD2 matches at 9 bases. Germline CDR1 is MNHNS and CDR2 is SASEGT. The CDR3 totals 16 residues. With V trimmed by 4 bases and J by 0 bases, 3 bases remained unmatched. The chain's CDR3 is CASSALAGSNTGELFF. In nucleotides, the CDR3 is TGTGCCAGCAGTGCCCTAGCGGGATCGAACACCGGGGAGCTGTTTTTT.

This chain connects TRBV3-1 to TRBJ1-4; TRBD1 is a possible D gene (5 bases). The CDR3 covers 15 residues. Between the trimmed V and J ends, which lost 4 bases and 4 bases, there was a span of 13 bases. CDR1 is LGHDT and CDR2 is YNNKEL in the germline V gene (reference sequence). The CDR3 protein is CASSPFGGNNEKLFF. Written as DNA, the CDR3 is TGTGCCAGCAGCCCTTTCGGGGGAAATAATGAAAAACTGTTTTTT.

CDR3 DNA sequence: TGTGCCACCAGTGGGGACAGGGATTATCAGCCCCAGCATTTT. It translates to CATSGDRDYQPQHF. V gene TRBV24-1 combines with J gene TRBJ1-5, with 9 bases lining up with TRBD1. The CDR3 runs 14 residues. The trim removed 5 bases at V and 5 bases at J, leaving 3 bases unmatched. Germline assignment: CDR1 KGHDR and CDR2 SFDVKD.

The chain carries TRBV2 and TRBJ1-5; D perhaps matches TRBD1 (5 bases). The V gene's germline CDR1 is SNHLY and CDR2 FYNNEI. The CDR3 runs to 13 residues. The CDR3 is CAFGAVSNQPQHF. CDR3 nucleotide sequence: TGTGCGTTCGGGGCAGTCTCTAATCAGCCCCAGCATTTT.

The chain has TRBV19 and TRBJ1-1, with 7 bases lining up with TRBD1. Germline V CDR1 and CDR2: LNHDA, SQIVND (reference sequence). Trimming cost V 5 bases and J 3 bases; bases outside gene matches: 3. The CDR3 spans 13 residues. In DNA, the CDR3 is TGTGCCAGTAGTGTCGACAGGGACACTGAAGCTTTCTTT. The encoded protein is CASSVDRDTEAFF.

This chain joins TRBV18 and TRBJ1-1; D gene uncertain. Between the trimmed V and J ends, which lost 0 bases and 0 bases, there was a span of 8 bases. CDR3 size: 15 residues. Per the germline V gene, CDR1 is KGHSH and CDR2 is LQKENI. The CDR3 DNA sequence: TGTGCCAGCTCACCACCTGCGCAAATGAACACTGAAGCTTTCTTT. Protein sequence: CASSPPAQMNTEAFF.

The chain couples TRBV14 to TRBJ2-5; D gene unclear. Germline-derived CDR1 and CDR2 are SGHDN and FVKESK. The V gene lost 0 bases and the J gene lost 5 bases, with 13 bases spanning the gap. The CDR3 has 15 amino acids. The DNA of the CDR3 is TGTGCCAGCAGCCAAGATCTCCAGGCCTCCGAGACCCAGTACTTC. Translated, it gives CASSQDLQASETQYF.

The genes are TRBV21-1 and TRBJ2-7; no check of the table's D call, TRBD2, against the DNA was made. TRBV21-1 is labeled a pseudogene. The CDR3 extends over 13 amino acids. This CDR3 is CASGSGSEFEQYV. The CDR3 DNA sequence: TGTGCCAGCGGTAGCGGGAGCGAATTCGAGCAGTACGTC.

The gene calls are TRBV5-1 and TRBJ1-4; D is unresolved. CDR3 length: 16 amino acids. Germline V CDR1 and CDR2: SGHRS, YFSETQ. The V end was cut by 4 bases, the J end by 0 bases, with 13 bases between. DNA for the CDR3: TGCGCCAGCAGCCCCCGCCCGGCATCAACTAATGAAAAACTGTTTTTT. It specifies CASSPRPASTNEKLFF.

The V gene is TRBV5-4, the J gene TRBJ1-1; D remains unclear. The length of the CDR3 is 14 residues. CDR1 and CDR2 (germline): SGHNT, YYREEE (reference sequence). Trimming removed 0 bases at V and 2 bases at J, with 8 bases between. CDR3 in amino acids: CASSLDSVNTEAFF. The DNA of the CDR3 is TGTGCCAGCAGCTTGGATTCGGTAAACACTGAAGCTTTCTTT. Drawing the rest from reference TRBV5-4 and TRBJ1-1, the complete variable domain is ETGVTQSPTHLIKTRGQQVTLRCSSQSGHNTVSWYQQALGQGPQFIFQYYREEENGRGNFPPRFSGLQFPNYSSELNVNALELDDSALYLCASSLDSVNTEAFFGQGTRLTVV.